This TCR beta chain was recorded in a study of T cell changes during pregnancy in multiple sclerosis. CDR3 length: 17 amino acids. Germline V gene lookup returns CDR1 SEHNR and CDR2 FQNEAQ (reference sequence). Trimming took 0 bases from V and 2 from J; bases not matched to a gene: 6. The table came from immunoSEQ multiplex PCR; TCRdb's copy has only in-frame clones and leaves some out. Here the sample spans about 53,000 clones, about 90% being singletons. The receptor was derived from a female donor with multiple sclerosis, enrolled in a pregnancy study. Sequencing used CD4+ T cells from peripheral blood mononuclear cells, obtained in the third trimester of pregnancy. V and J are TRBV7-9 and TRBJ2-7, with TRBD1 identical over 11 bases. CDR3 residues: CASSLAGTGGIAYEQYF. Here the CDR3 DNA reads TGTGCCAGCAGCTTAGCGGGGACAGGGGGGATAGCCTACGAGCAGTACTTC.